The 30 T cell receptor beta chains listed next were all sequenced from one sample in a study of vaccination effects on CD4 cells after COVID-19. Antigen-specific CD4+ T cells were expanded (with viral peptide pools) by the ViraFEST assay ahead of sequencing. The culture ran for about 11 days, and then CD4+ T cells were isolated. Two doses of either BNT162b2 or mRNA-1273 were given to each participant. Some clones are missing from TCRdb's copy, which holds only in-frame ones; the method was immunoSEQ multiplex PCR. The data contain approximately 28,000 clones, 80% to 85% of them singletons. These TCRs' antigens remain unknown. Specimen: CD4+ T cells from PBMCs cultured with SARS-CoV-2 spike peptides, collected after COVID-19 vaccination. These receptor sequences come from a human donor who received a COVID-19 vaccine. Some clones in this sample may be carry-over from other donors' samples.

CDR3 bases: TGTGCCAGCAGCAAATCCGGGACTCACACCGACAATGAGCAGTTCTTC. This gives the protein CASSKSGTHTDNEQFF. This chain links TRBV9 with TRBJ2-1, with D perhaps matching TRBD2 (6 bases). The length of the CDR3 is 16 residues. Trimming took 4 bases from V and 5 from J, leaving 19 bases between them. Germline CDR1 is SGDLS and CDR2 is YYNGEE.

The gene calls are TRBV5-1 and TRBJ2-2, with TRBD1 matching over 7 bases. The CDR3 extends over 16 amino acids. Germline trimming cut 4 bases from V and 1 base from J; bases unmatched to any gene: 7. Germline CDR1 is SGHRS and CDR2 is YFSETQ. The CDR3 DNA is TGCGCCAGCAGCCAACAGGGGTGGGGGAACACCGGGGAGCTGTTTTTT. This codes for CASSQQGWGNTGELFF.

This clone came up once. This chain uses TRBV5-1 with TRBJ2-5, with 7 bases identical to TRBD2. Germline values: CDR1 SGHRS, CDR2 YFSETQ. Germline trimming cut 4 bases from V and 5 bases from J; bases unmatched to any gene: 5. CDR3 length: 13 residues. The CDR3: CASSLLAWETQYF. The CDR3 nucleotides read TGCGCCAGCAGCCTACTAGCGTGGGAGACCCAGTACTTC.

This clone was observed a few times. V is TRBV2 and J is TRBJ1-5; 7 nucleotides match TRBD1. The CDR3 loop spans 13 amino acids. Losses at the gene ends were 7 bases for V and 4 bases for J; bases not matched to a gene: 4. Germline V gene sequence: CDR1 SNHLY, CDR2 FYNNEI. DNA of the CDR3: TGTGCCAGCACAGGGGGGGCGAATCAGCCCCAGCATTTT. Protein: CASTGGANQPQHF.

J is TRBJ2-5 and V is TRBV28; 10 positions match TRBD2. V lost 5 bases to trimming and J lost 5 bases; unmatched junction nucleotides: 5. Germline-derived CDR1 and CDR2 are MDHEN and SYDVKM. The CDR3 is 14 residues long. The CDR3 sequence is CASSPAGGRETQYF. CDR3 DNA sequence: TGTGCCAGCAGTCCAGCGGGGGGGCGGGAGACCCAGTACTTC.

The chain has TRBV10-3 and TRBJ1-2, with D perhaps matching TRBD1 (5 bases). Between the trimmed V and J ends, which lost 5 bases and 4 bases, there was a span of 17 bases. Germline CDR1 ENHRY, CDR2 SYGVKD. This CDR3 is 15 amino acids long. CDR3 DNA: TGTGCCATCAGTAAAGACGGGGGGATCGGCTATGGCTACACCTTC. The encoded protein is CAISKDGGIGYGYTF.

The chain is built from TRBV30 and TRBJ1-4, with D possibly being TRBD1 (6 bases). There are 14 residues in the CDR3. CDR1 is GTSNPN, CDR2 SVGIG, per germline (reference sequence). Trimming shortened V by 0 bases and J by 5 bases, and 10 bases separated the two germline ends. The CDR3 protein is CAWSVFGGNEKLFF. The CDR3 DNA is TGTGCCTGGAGTGTATTCGGGGGCAATGAAAAACTGTTTTTT.

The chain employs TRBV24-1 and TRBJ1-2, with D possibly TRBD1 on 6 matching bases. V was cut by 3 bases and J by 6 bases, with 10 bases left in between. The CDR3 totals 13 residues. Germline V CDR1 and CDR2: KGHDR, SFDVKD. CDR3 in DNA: TGTGCCACCAGTGATAGGGGGAAGAATGGCTACACCTTC. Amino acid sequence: CATSDRGKNGYTF.

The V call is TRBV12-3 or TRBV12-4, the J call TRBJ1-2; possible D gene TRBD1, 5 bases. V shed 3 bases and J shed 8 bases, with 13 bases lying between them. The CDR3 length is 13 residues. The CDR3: CASSFGARGGYTF. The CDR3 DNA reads TGTGCCAGCAGTTTTGGGGCTCGGGGCGGCTACACCTTC.

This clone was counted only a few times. CDR3 nucleotides: TGTGCCAGCAGCGCGTCCCCGGGGTATGGCTACACCTTC. Protein product: CASSASPGYGYTF. This rearrangement joins TRBV7-2 to TRBJ1-2, with D uncertain. CDR3 length equals 13 residues. Looked up from germline, CDR1 is SGHTA and CDR2 is FQGNSA. V was trimmed by 5 bases and J by 5 bases, leaving 12 bases between them.

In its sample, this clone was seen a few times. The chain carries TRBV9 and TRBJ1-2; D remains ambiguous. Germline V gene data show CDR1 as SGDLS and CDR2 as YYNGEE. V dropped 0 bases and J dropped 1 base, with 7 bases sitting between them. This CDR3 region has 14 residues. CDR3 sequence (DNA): TGTGCCAGCAGCGTAGGGCCAGATAACTATGGCTACACCTTC. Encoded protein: CASSVGPDNYGYTF.

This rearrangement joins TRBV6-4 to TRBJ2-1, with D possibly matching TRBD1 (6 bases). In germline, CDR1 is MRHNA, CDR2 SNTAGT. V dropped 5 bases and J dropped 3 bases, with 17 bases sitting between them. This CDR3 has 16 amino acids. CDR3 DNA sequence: TGTGCCAGCAGTCCTCAGGGGCAGGGAAACTACAATGAGCAGTTCTTC. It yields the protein CASSPQGQGNYNEQFF.

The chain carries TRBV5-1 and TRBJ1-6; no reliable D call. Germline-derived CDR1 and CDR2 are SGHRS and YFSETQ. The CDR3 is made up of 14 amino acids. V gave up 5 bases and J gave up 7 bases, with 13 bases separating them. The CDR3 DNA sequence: TGCGCCAGCAGGCTAAGCGGACCGAATTCACCCCTCCACTTT. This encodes CASRLSGPNSPLHF. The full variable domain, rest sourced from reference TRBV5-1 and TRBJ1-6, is KAGVTQTPRYLIKTRGQQVTLSCSPISGHRSVSWYQQTPGQGLQFLFEYFSETQRNKGNFPGRFSGRQFSNSRSEMNVSTLELGDSALYLCASRLSGPNSPLHFGNGTRLTVT.

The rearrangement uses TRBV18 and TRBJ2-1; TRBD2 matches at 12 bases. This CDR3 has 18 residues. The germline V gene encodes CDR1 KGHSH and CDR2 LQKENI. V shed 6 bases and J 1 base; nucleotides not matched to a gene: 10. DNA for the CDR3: TGTGCCAGCTCCGCTTCTAGCGGGGGGGCGAGGTCCTACAATGAGCAGTTCTTC. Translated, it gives CASSASSGGARSYNEQFF.

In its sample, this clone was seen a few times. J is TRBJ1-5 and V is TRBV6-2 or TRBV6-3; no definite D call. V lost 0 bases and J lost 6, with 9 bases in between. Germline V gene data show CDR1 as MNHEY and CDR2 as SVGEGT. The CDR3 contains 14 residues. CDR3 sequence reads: CASSYSGYFQPQHF. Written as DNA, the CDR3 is TGTGCCAGCAGTTACTCAGGATACTTTCAGCCCCAGCATTTT.

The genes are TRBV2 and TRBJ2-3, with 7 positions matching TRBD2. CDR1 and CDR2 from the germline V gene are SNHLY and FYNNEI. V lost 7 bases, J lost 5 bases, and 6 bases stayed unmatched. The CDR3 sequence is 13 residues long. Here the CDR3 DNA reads TGTGCCAGCAAGGGAGGGGAGGTAGATACGCAGTATTTT. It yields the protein CASKGGEVDTQYF. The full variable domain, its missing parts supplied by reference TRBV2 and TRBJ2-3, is EPEVTQTPSHQVTQMGQEVILRCVPISNHLYFYWYRQILGQKVEFLVSFYNNEISEKSEIFDDQFSVERPDGSNFTLKIRSTKLEDSAMYFCASKGGEVDTQYFGPGTRLTVL.

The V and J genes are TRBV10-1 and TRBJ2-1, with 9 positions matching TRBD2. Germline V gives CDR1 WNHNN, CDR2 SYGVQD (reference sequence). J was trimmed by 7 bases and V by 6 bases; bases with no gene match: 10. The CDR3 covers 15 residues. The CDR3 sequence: CASSRLREGGNEQFF. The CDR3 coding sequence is TGCGCCAGCAGCCGACTGCGGGAGGGGGGTAATGAGCAGTTCTTC.

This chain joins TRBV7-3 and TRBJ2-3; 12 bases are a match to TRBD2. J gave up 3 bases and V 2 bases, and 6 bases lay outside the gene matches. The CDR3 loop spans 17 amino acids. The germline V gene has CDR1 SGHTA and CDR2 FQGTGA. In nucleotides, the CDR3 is TGTGCCAGCAGCTTAGGGGGACTAGCGGGCGGAACAGATACGCAGTATTTT. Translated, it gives CASSLGGLAGGTDTQYF.

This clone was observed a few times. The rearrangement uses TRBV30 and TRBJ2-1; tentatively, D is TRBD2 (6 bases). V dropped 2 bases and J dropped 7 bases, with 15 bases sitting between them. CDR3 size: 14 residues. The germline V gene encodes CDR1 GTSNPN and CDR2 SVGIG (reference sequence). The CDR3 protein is CAWSRLVVGNEQFF. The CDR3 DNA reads TGTGCCTGGAGTCGACTAGTCGTAGGGAATGAGCAGTTCTTC. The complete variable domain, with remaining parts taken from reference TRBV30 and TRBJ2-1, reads SQTIHQWPATLVQPVGSPLSLECTVEGTSNPNLYWYRQAAGRGLQLLFYSVGIGQISSEVPQNLSASRPQDRQFILSSKKLLLSDSGFYLCAWSRLVVGNEQFFGPGTRLTVL.

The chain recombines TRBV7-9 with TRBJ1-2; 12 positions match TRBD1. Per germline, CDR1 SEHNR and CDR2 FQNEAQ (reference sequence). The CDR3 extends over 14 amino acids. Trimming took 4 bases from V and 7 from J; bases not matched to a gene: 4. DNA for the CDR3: TGTGCCAGCAGCTCGGGACAGGGGGCGATTGGCTACACCTTC. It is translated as CASSSGQGAIGYTF. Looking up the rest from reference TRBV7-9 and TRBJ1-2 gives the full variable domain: DTGVSQNPRHKITKRGQNVTFRCDPISEHNRLYWYRQTLGQGPEFLTYFQNEAQLEKSRLLSDRFSAERPKGSFSTLEIQRTEQGDSAMYLCASSSGQGAIGYTFGSGTRLTVV.

Written as DNA, the CDR3 is TGTGCCAGCAGTGAAGGAGGGGGGAATGAAAAACTGTTTTTT. Encoded protein: CASSEGGGNEKLFF. This chain joins TRBV2 and TRBJ1-4, with D perhaps TRBD1 (6 bases). Germline lookup yields CDR1 SNHLY and CDR2 FYNNEI. The V end was cut by 1 base, the J end by 5 bases, with 8 bases between. The CDR3 runs to 14 residues.

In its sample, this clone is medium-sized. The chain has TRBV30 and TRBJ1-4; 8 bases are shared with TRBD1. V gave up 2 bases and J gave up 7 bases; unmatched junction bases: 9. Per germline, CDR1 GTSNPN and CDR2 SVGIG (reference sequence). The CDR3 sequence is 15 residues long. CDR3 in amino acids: CAWSFAAGGGEKLFF. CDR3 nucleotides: TGTGCCTGGAGTTTTGCGGCAGGGGGCGGTGAAAAACTGTTTTTT.

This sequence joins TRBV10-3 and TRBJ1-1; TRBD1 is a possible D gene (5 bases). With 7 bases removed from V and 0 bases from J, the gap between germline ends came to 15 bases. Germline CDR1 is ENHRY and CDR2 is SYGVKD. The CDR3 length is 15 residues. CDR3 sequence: CAIMAQAGLNTEAFF. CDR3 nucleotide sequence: TGTGCCATCATGGCTCAGGCAGGGTTGAACACTGAAGCTTTCTTT.

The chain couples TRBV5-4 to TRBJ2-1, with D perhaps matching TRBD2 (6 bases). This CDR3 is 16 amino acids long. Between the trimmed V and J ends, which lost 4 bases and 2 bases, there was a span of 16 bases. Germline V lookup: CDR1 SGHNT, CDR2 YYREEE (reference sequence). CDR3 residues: CASSPWTGGAYNEQFF. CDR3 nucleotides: TGTGCCAGCAGCCCCTGGACGGGCGGGGCCTACAATGAGCAGTTCTTC.

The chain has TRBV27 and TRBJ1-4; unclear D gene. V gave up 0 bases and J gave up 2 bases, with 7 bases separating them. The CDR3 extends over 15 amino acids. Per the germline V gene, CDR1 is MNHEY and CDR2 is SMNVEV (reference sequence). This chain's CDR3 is CASSLSRMTNEKLFF. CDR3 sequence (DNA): TGTGCCAGCAGTTTATCGAGGATGACTAATGAAAAACTGTTTTTT. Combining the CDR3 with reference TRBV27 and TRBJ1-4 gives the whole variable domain EAQVTQNPRYLITVTGKKLTVTCSQNMNHEYMSWYRQDPGLGLRQIYYSMNVEVTDKGDVPEGYKVSRKEKRNFPLILESPSPNQTSLYFCASSLSRMTNEKLFFGSGTQLSVL.

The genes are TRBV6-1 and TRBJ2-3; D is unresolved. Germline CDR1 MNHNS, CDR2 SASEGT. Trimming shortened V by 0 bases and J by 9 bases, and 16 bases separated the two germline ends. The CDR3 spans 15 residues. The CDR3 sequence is CASSEALQGTYTQYF. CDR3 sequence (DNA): TGTGCCAGCAGTGAAGCGCTTCAAGGAACCTACACGCAGTATTTT.

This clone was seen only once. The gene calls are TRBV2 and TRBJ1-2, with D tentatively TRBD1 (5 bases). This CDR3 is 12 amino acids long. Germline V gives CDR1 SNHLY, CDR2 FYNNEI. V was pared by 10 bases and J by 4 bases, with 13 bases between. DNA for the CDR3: TGTGCCACCCAAGGGACTTTCTATGGCTACACCTTC. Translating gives CATQGTFYGYTF.

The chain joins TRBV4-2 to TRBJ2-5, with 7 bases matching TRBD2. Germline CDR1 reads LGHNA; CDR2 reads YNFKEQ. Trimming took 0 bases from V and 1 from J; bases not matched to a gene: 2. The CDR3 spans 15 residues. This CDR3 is CASSQDRTSQETQYF. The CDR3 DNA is TGTGCCAGCAGCCAAGATCGGACTAGCCAAGAGACCCAGTACTTC.

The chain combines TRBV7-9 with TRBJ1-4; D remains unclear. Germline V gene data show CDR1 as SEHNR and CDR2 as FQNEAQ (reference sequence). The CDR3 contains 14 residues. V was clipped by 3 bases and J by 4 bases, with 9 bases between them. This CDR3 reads CASSLGRLNEKLFF. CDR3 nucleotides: TGTGCCAGCAGCTTGGGCAGGCTTAATGAAAAACTGTTTTTT.

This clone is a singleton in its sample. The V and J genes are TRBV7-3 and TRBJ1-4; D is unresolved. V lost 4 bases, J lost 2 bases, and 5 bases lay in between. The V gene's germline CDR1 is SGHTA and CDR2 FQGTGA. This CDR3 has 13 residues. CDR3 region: CASSSLTNEKLFF. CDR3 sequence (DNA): TGTGCCAGCAGCTCCCTCACTAATGAAAAACTGTTTTTT.